These T cell receptor beta chains were read from a single sample in a study of shared clonotypes between healthy human individuals. Method: immunoSEQ multiplex PCR; TCRdb's copy keeps in-frame clones and lacks some. The data show 2.3 million or so clones, with approximately 95% seen just once and about 0.39% held by the top ten. Sequencing used naive CD4+ T cells from PBMCs. These receptors all stem from a man in his late teens or twenties in good health. Some clones in this sample may be carry-over from other donors' samples. CDR3s include the opening cysteine and the closing phenylalanine or tryptophan. Fields, in order: V gene, J gene, D gene, clone size, CDR3 protein. The D gene is left open where the match is weak. Clone size is not always given. Where it is, it says once, few, many or a class for expanded clones.

TRBV28	TRBJ2-4	TRBD1	NA	CASSRHGQGRDIQYF
TRBV7-3	TRBJ1-2	TRBD1	NA	CASSLPLSRGLVLGYTF
TRBV9	TRBJ2-1	TRBD2	NA	CASSGSGSYNEQFF
TRBV6-5	TRBJ2-1	TRBD2	NA	CASGLGTSGSSEQFF
TRBV7-2	TRBJ1-5	NA	once	CASSPRGQDRNQPQHF
TRBV6-5	TRBJ1-5	TRBD1	NA	CASSYSGQANQPQHF
TRBV2	TRBJ1-3	NA	NA	CASSFYRAGNTIYF
TRBV15	TRBJ2-2	TRBD2	NA	CATGSGRASGELFF
TRBV6-5	TRBJ1-1	NA	once	CASTNGRIMNTEAFF
TRBV6-4	TRBJ2-1	NA	NA	CASRRTLLRSGNEQFF
TRBV7-6	TRBJ1-2	NA	NA	CASSLGGRSDGYTF
TRBV5-6	TRBJ2-2	TRBD1	NA	CASSYLGLGQGAGELFF
TRBV10-2	TRBJ2-7	TRBD2	NA	CASRSTGGNKYEQYF
TRBV5-1	TRBJ2-7	TRBD1	NA	CASSLRDSSSYEQYF
TRBV5-1	TRBJ1-1	NA	once	CASSLREMNTEAFF
TRBV6-6	TRBJ1-1	TRBD1	NA	CASRNRGSTEAFF
TRBV6-5	TRBJ2-7	NA	once	CASTWVMGSGEQYF
TRBV7-9	TRBJ2-5	TRBD1	NA	CASSQGTGGQETQYF
TRBV2	TRBJ2-2	NA	NA	CASQAADPTGELFF
TRBV27	TRBJ1-5	NA	NA	CASSLSLGGSQPQHF
TRBV11-2	TRBJ2-1	NA	NA	CASSLDYGSSYNEQFF
TRBV28	TRBJ1-1	NA	NA	CASIQGRATEAFF
TRBV7-2	TRBJ2-7	NA	NA	CASSLSPSATYEQYF
TRBV2	TRBJ2-1	NA	NA	CASSPNYEQFF
TRBV5-6	TRBJ1-5	NA	NA	CASSLGGGNQPQHF
TRBV6-6	TRBJ1-4	NA	NA	CASRPWLTATNEKLFF
TRBV6-4	TRBJ2-3	TRBD2	NA	CASAKGLADTDTQYF
TRBV5-1	TRBJ1-1	NA	NA	CASSLVGHGDTEAFF
TRBV6-1	TRBJ2-2	NA	NA	CASSEGTGELFF
TRBV5-4	TRBJ1-4	TRBD1	once	CASSYGRRGGNNEKLFF
TRBV6-4	TRBJ2-1	NA	NA	CASSSGLGNEQFF
TRBV15	TRBJ2-1	NA	NA	CATSSPRGGASYNEQFF
TRBV6-5	TRBJ2-2	TRBD2	NA	CASRTPGRDTGELFF
TRBV2	TRBJ1-1	NA	once	CASSDGSAVWTEAFF
TRBV4-2	TRBJ2-5	NA	NA	CASSQAGRSRTRQETQYF
TRBV7-3	TRBJ2-1	TRBD2	NA	CASSLLAGGIYNEQFF
TRBV5-7	TRBJ1-5	NA	NA	CASSPDRGEGNQPQHF
TRBV28	TRBJ2-4	NA	NA	CASSLGVRNIQYF
TRBV29-1	TRBJ2-1	TRBD1	NA	CSARDSTYNEQFF
TRBV30	TRBJ1-2	NA	NA	CAWSAGEGGGYTF
TRBV7-2	TRBJ2-7	NA	NA	CASSLGPIAYEQYF
TRBV18	TRBJ2-3	NA	NA	CASSPRARVSLGSDTQYF
TRBV18	TRBJ2-3	NA	NA	CASSRRDTASTDTQYF
TRBV30	TRBJ2-5	TRBD1	NA	CAWTVQGAETQYF
TRBV18	TRBJ2-7	NA	NA	CASSPLRTDYEQYF
TRBV5-1	TRBJ2-3	TRBD2	NA	CASSPLAGRTDTQYF
TRBV6-6	TRBJ2-7	TRBD2	NA	CASSLRTSDSYEQYF
TRBV7-3	TRBJ2-1	NA	NA	CASSYGQIPNNEQFF
TRBV18	TRBJ1-1	NA	NA	CASSPDQNTEAFF